This record concerns one T cell receptor (beta chain) sequence. The source of the sample is a study of siplizumab effects on memory and regulatory T cells. Germline V CDR1 and CDR2: LNHDA, SQIVND (reference sequence). The CDR3 totals 16 residues. V lost 3 bases to trimming and J lost 5 bases; unmatched junction nucleotides: 8. TCRdb's copy holds only in-frame clones and misses some; the assay was immunoSEQ multiplex PCR. The table has about 26,000 clones, about 79% seen once. The sequencing sample was made of memory CD4+ T cells sorted from blood. The rearrangement uses TRBV19 and TRBJ2-2; 8 positions agree with TRBD2. The clonotype comes from a human donor in good health. CDR3 in amino acids: CASSMQAGDGTGELFF. The CDR3 nucleotides are TGTGCCAGTAGTATGCAAGCGGGAGACGGTACCGGGGAGCTGTTTTTT.